This TCR beta chain was identified in a study of naive and memory T cell subsets. The study's findings and limits: Naive and memory repertoire findings lacked a ground truth for validation. Over 85% of naive TCR sequences appeared only once after error correction, unlike memory subsets. RNA-based TCR counts may shift with T cell activation and differentiation.

In its sample, this clonotype was seen a few times. The antigen remains unidentified. Two oligonucleotides, mixed equimolar, formed the beta constant-region primer covering TRBC1 and TRBC2. Four rounds of PCR amplified the ligated cDNA using nested alpha and beta constant-region primers plus SP2. TCRdb called the UMI-ligation and nested PCR reads again in MiXCR, with one record for every CDR3 protein. The table records 120,000 or so distinct CDR3 sequences, approximately 37% of them present only once. This CDR3 is built from 14 residues. Trimming left V 2 bases short and J 2 bases short, with 8 bases between. Germline lookup yields CDR1 SGHDN and CDR2 FVKESK.

The TCR originated in a human donor in good health. Sequences were obtained from central memory CD4+ T cells from blood. V usage is TRBV14 and J usage is TRBJ2-3; a weak D match, TRBD2 (5 bases). The CDR3 here is CASSQLAHTDTQYF. The CDR3 coding sequence is TGTGCCAGCAGCCAACTAGCCCACACAGATACGCAGTATTTT.